A selection of T cell receptor beta chains follows, all from one sample in a study of T cell repertoires in cytomegalovirus infection. TCRdb reprocessed the reads via MiXCR and lists one record per CDR3 protein. The repertoire holds about 140,000 distinct CDR3 sequences, with about 6.5% as singletons. The sample comprised PBMCs. Receptors were obtained from a human donor in good health (CMV status not recorded). Some clones in this sample may be carry-over from other donors' samples. Both conserved end residues are part of each CDR3. The D gene is left open where the match is weak. Clone size is given for some rows only: seen once, a few or many times, or a class if the clone is expanded.

d_call	clone_size	v_call	cdr3_length	j_call	cdr3_aa	cdr3_nt
-	-	TRBV20-1	14	TRBJ2-1	CSAEPESSYNEQFF	TGCAGTGCCGAACCGGAAAGCTCCTACAATGAGCAGTTCTTC
-	few	TRBV6-6	16	TRBJ2-1	CASSERRRSSYNEQFF	TGTGCCAGCAGCGAGAGAAGGCGGAGCTCCTACAATGAGCAGTTCTTC
-	few	TRBV2	13	TRBJ2-7	CASRPGASYEQYF	TGTGCCAGCAGGCCCGGGGCCTCCTACGAGCAGTACTTC
TRBD2	many	TRBV7-2	15	TRBJ2-1	CASSLAAGGQNEQFF	TGTGCCAGCAGCTTGGCAGCGGGGGGGCAGAATGAGCAGTTCTTC
TRBD1	many	TRBV28	16	TRBJ1-6	CASGVPPGQGGSPLHF	TGTGCCAGCGGGGTACCGCCGGGACAGGGAGGATCACCCCTCCACTTT
TRBD2	many	TRBV24-1	14	TRBJ2-3	CATSRSGGTDTQYF	TGTGCCACCAGTAGAAGCGGGGGCACAGATACGCAGTATTTT
-	few	TRBV20-1	11	TRBJ2-5	CSAREWETQYF	TGCAGTGCTAGAGAGTGGGAGACCCAGTACTTC
TRBD2	many	TRBV5-1	20	TRBJ2-1	CASSLSSLAGGPTAYNEQFF	TGCGCCAGCAGCTTGTCGTCCCTAGCGGGGGGGCCAACGGCCTACAATGAGCAGTTCTTC
-	few	TRBV10-3	16	TRBJ2-7	CAISEMDLIQGNQQYF	TGTGCCATCAGTGAAATGGACCTTATACAGGGAAATCAGCAGTACTTC
-	many	TRBV7-8	15	TRBJ2-7	CASTSRRFASYEQYF	TGTGCCAGCACGTCCAGGAGATTCGCGTCCTACGAGCAGTACTTC
-	many	TRBV7-6	15	TRBJ2-5	CASSLATGWQETQYF	TGTGCCAGCAGCTTAGCGACCGGATGGCAAGAGACCCAGTACTTC
-	many	TRBV19	13	TRBJ2-5	CASRDNGAETQYF	TGTGCCAGTAGGGACAACGGCGCAGAGACCCAGTACTTC
TRBD1	few	TRBV19	15	TRBJ1-4	CASRTGTATNEKLFF	TGTGCCAGTAGAACCGGGACAGCAACTAATGAAAAACTGTTTTTT
TRBD1	-	TRBV5-4	14	TRBJ1-5	CASSRDRSNQPQHF	TGTGCCAGCAGCCGGGACAGAAGCAATCAGCCCCAGCATTTT
-	many	TRBV12-3/TRBV12-4	13	TRBJ1-2	CASTLTTNYGYTF	TGTGCCAGCACCCTAACTACTAACTATGGCTACACCTTC
-	many	TRBV7-8	14	TRBJ1-1	CASSLAQVNTEAFF	TGTGCCAGCAGCTTAGCACAGGTGAACACTGAAGCTTTCTTT
-	many	TRBV6-2/TRBV6-3	15	TRBJ2-1	CASSQGPPTGGEQFF	TGTGCCAGCAGTCAGGGACCACCAACAGGTGGTGAGCAGTTCTTC
-	many	TRBV6-5	16	TRBJ2-1	CASSLEEGVAYNEQFF	TGTGCCAGCAGTTTAGAAGAGGGGGTAGCCTACAATGAGCAGTTCTTC
-	few	TRBV7-9	14	TRBJ1-1	CASSGHHRVTEAFF	TGTGCCAGCAGCGGACATCACAGGGTCACTGAAGCTTTCTTT
-	many	TRBV7-2	12	TRBJ1-2	CASSLEHYGYTF	TGTGCCAGCAGCTTGGAGCACTATGGCTACACCTTC
TRBD1	few	TRBV9	14	TRBJ2-7	CASSPGQGHYEQYF	TGTGCCAGCAGCCCGGGACAGGGACACTACGAGCAGTACTTC
-	-	TRBV12-3/TRBV12-4	14	TRBJ1-5	CASSFKSAGEPQHF	TGTGCCAGCAGTTTTAAATCGGCAGGGGAGCCCCAGCATTTT
-	many	TRBV6-6	16	TRBJ2-5	CASSYSPNQGRETQYF	TGTGCCAGCAGTTACTCCCCGAACCAGGGGCGGGAGACCCAGTACTTC
-	-	TRBV10-2	13	TRBJ2-4	CASSEQGGNIQYF	TGCGCCAGCAGCGAGCAGGGGGGAAACATTCAGTACTTC
-	few	TRBV5-5	14	TRBJ2-7	CASSSTDSSYEQYF	TGTGCCAGCAGCTCGACGGACAGCTCCTACGAGCAGTACTTC
-	many	TRBV6-2/TRBV6-3	14	TRBJ1-1	CASRLYKENTEAFF	TGTGCCAGCAGGCTCTACAAGGAGAACACTGAAGCTTTCTTT